Given below is one TCR beta chain in context. Its cognate antigen is unknown. The data belong to a study of CD8 T cells in ankylosing spondylitis. Study-wide findings and caveats: Clones tied to disease were said to be significantly enriched in matched ankylosing spondylitis synovial fluid. There was a TCR beta motif, made of several highly homologous variants, that appeared characteristic of ankylosing spondylitis blood.

Making use of molecular barcodes, quantitative 5'-RACE generated TCR beta libraries. Via MiXCR, TCRdb re-called the 5' RACE reads, giving one row per CDR3 protein. The sample shows 450,000 to 550,000 distinct CDR3 sequences, less than 6% of them seen only once. The CDR3 contains 15 residues. From germline, CDR1 is LNHNV and CDR2 YYDKDF (reference sequence). V lost 5 bases and J 0 bases, leaving 14 bases between the germline ends. V is TRBV15 and J is TRBJ2-7; D call uncertain. The source of this sequence is a male donor with ankylosing spondylitis. Sequencing used blood, either unsorted or a sorted T cell fraction (not recorded which). CDR3 amino acids: CATSSRGRTSYEQYF. The CDR3 nucleotides are TGTGCCACCAGCTCCAGAGGCCGTACCTCCTACGAGCAGTACTTC. Combining the CDR3 with reference TRBV15 and TRBJ2-7 gives the whole variable domain DAMVIQNPRYQVTQFGKPVTLSCSQTLNHNVMYWYQQKSSQAPKLLFHYYDKDFNNEADTPDNFQSRRPNTSFCFLDIRSPGLGDTAMYLCATSSRGRTSYEQYFGPGTRLTVT.